This T cell receptor beta chain is drawn from a study of CD8+ T cells in alopecia areata. Trimming cost V 2 bases and J 7 bases; bases outside gene matches: 8. The germline gives CDR1 SGHTA, CDR2 FQGNSA. This CDR3 is built from 15 residues. RNA extraction was followed by reverse transcription into cDNA, which acted as the sequencing template. Sequencing used immunoSEQ multiplex PCR; TCRdb keeps in-frame clones, though not all of them. The sample yields some 120,000 clones, approximately 58% seen once. This receptor was identified in a human donor with alopecia areata. The material was CD4+ T cells sorted from blood, obtained at week 0. The V gene is TRBV7-2, the J gene TRBJ2-4; 7 positions match TRBD2. CDR3 loop: CASSLTWEGRNIQYF. CDR3 nucleotides: TGTGCCAGCAGCTTAACGTGGGAGGGGCGCAACATTCAGTACTTC.